These 6 T cell receptor beta chains were all obtained from the same sample, sequenced in a study of blood T cell repertoires in COVID-19 (dated by TCRdb to between 2020 and 2021). Libraries were made using the immunoSEQ multiplex PCR assay. TCRdb stores this immuneACCESS table with in-frame sequences only. Part of the clones is absent; in the studies checked, under half of the shortfall reflects unresolved V genes, and no reason is known for the rest. This sample is represented by 50,000 to 70,000 clones; 80% to 95% of them were singletons. Approximately 10% of the sample comes from the top ten. The sample taken for sequencing was peripheral blood. These TCRs come from a woman aged 80 or over with active COVID-19.

The J gene is TRBJ1-2, the V gene TRBV9; D may be TRBD1 (5 bases). With 0 bases removed from V and 2 bases from J, the gap between germline ends came to 14 bases. The CDR3 is 16 amino acids. Germline loops: CDR1 SGDLS, CDR2 YYNGEE. CDR3 in DNA: TGTGCCAGCAGCGTAGCTACCGGGGGGGGAAACTATGGCTACACCTTC. This gives the protein CASSVATGGGNYGYTF. Based on the CDR3 plus reference TRBV9 and TRBJ1-2, the full variable domain is DSGVTQTPKHLITATGQRVTLRCSPRSGDLSVYWYQQSLDQGLQFLIQYYNGEERAKGNILERFSAQQFPDLHSELNLSSLELGDSALYFCASSVATGGGNYGYTFGSGTRLTVV.

This chain uses TRBV5-8 with TRBJ2-1, with D perhaps matching TRBD2 (5 bases). Germline CDR1 is SGHTS and CDR2 is YDEGEE. Trimming cost V 3 bases and J 7 bases, with 17 bases left between them. The CDR3 length is 15 residues. The CDR3 DNA is TGTGCCAGCAGCTCCGGACTCTTTTTCGGAAATGAGCAGTTCTTC. Translation gives CASSSGLFFGNEQFF.

The chain links TRBV10-3 to TRBJ2-5, with TRBD1 identical over 7 bases. The CDR3 is made up of 14 amino acids. Germline values: CDR1 ENHRY, CDR2 SYGVKD. Trimming took 3 bases from V and 5 from J; bases not matched to a gene: 6. The DNA for the CDR3 is TGTGCCATCAGTGAAACAGGGGTTCAGGAGACCCAGTACTTC. It yields the protein CAISETGVQETQYF.

The chain couples TRBV18 to TRBJ2-5; tentative D call: TRBD1 (5 bases). Trimming removed 1 base at V and 5 bases at J, with 8 bases between. Germline V gene sequence: CDR1 KGHSH, CDR2 LQKENI. The CDR3 runs 13 residues. The CDR3, as DNA: TGTGCCAGCTCACCACTGACAGAGGAGACCCAGTACTTC. It translates to CASSPLTEETQYF.

The chain carries TRBV6-5 and TRBJ1-2, with 7 bases lining up with TRBD1. CDR3 size: 15 residues. Germline CDR1 and CDR2: MNHEY and SVGAGI. Trimming cost V 0 bases and J 5 bases; bases outside gene matches: 6. The CDR3 loop is CASSYSSGGWYGYTF. CDR3 sequence (DNA): TGTGCCAGCAGTTACTCGTCAGGGGGTTGGTATGGCTACACCTTC.

The chain is built from TRBV5-6 and TRBJ1-3; perhaps TRBD1 as D (6 bases). CDR3 length equals 15 residues. Germline CDR1 and CDR2: SGHDT and YYEEEE. V lost 4 bases to trimming and J lost 4 bases, with 15 bases between them. The CDR3 reads CASSRGGMGGNTIYF. The CDR3 DNA follows: TGTGCCAGCAGCCGGGGGGGCATGGGAGGAAACACCATATATTTT.